This TCR beta chain was sequenced in a study of CD8 T cells in ankylosing spondylitis. V was shortened by 6 bases and J by 3 bases, with 9 bases between the two germline ends. Per the germline V gene, CDR1 is MNHNS and CDR2 is SASEGT. This CDR3 is built from 13 residues. TCRdb used MiXCR to reprocess the 5' RACE reads, holding one entry per CDR3 protein. The profile covers some 130,000 distinct CDR3 sequences, with approximately 7.3% appearing a single time and around an eighth taken by the ten largest. This clonotype was seen repeatedly, ten times or more. The chain is built from TRBV6-1 and TRBJ1-3, with no clear D. The sequence came from a female donor with ankylosing spondylitis or in good health (not recorded which). Sequencing was carried out using blood, either unsorted or a sorted T cell fraction (not recorded which). This CDR3 is CASRLLVGNTIYF. The CDR3 DNA reads as TGTGCCAGCAGACTCCTGGTTGGAAACACCATATATTTT.